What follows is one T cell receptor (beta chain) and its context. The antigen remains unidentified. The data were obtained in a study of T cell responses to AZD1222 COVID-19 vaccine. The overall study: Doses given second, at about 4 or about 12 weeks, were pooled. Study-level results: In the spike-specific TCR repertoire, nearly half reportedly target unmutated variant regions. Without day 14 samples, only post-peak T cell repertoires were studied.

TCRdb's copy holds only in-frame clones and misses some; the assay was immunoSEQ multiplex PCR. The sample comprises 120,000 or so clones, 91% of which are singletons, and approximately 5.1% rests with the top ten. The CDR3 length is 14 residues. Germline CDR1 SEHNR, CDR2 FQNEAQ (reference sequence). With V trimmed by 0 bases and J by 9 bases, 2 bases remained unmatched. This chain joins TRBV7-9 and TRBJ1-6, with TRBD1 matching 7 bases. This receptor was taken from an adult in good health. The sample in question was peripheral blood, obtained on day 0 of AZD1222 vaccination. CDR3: CASSLAPGGSPLHF. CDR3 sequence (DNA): TGTGCCAGCAGCTTAGCACCAGGGGGTTCACCCCTCCACTTT.